What follows are 26 T cell receptor beta chains derived from one specimen sequenced in a study of T cell responses to AZD1222 COVID-19 vaccine. The data were produced by immunoSEQ multiplex PCR, yet TCRdb's version contains in-frame clones alone and is incomplete. The sample consists of fewer than 250,000 clones, under 95% of them appearing once. Sequencing used peripheral blood, obtained on day 0 of MenACWY control vaccination. The receptors derive from an adult in good health.

The chain combines TRBV19 with TRBJ1-2; 9 bases match TRBD1. This CDR3 is 16 amino acids long. V gave up 1 base and J gave up 3 bases; unmatched junction bases: 6. Germline lookup yields CDR1 LNHDA and CDR2 SQIVND (reference sequence). The CDR3 here is CASSIVRWDRDYGYTF. The CDR3 nucleotides read TGTGCCAGTAGTATAGTCCGGTGGGACAGGGACTATGGCTACACCTTC. Combining the CDR3 with reference TRBV19 and TRBJ1-2 gives the whole variable domain DGGITQSPKYLFRKEGQNVTLSCEQNLNHDAMYWYRQDPGQGLRLIYYSQIVNDFQKGDIAEGYSVSREKKESFPLTVTSAQKNPTAFYLCASSIVRWDRDYGYTFGSGTRLTVV.

V is TRBV19 and J is TRBJ1-1; no reliable D call. V dropped 4 bases and J dropped 1 base, with 13 bases sitting between them. The CDR3 runs 15 residues. CDR1 is LNHDA, CDR2 SQIVND, per germline (reference sequence). The CDR3 DNA is TGTGCCAGTAGTACGACCTTCGGTGGGAACACTGAAGCTTTCTTT. Protein product: CASSTTFGGNTEAFF.

The chain uses TRBV7-2 and TRBJ2-7, with TRBD2 identical over 7 bases. The CDR3 loop spans 14 amino acids. The germline CDR1 and CDR2 sequences are SGHTA and FQGNSA. J gave up 4 bases and V 5 bases, and 8 bases lay outside the gene matches. CDR3 coding DNA: TGTGCCAGCAGCCCCTCACGGGGGGAATACGAGCAGTACTTC. It is translated as CASSPSRGEYEQYF.

The gene calls are TRBV5-1 and TRBJ1-3; possible D gene TRBD1, 5 bases. The CDR3 sequence is 17 residues long. V lost 4 bases, J lost 0 bases, and 17 bases lay in between. Germline CDR1 SGHRS, CDR2 YFSETQ. CDR3 sequence: CASSHAGGGTSGNTIYF. CDR3 nucleotide sequence: TGCGCCAGCAGCCATGCGGGCGGGGGGACCTCTGGAAACACCATATATTTT.

The chain couples TRBV3-1 (or the pseudogene TRBV3-2) to TRBJ2-7; tentative D call: TRBD2 (6 bases). The germline V gene has CDR1 LGHDT and CDR2 YNNKEL (reference sequence). V was cut by 1 base and J by 6 bases, with 19 bases left in between. The CDR3 totals 16 residues. The CDR3 protein is CASSQVGRGLGLEQYF. DNA for the CDR3: TGTGCCAGCAGCCAAGTTGGCCGGGGACTGGGGCTCGAGCAGTACTTC.

This clone was found once. The CDR3 nucleotides are TGTGCCTGCCCTGATGGGGGTCTCTATGGCTACACCTTC. This encodes CACPDGGLYGYTF. V gene TRBV30 combines with J gene TRBJ1-2; perhaps TRBD1 as D (5 bases). Germline V gives CDR1 GTSNPN, CDR2 SVGIG (reference sequence). V shed 6 bases and J shed 4 bases, with 15 bases lying between them. The CDR3 is made up of 13 amino acids.

CDR3 sequence: CASSSTTGRSGNTIYF. In DNA, the CDR3 is TGTGCCAGCAGTTCTACGACAGGCCGCTCTGGAAACACCATATATTTT. V and J are TRBV6-5 and TRBJ1-3; D may be TRBD1 (6 bases). Germline assignment: CDR1 MNHEY and CDR2 SVGAGI. This CDR3 has 16 residues. Deletions cut 4 bases from V and 0 bases from J, with 13 bases between.

The V and J genes are TRBV7-9 and TRBJ1-4; TRBD1 aligns across 9 bases. Germline V CDR1 and CDR2: SEHNR, FQNEAQ (reference sequence). The CDR3 contains 17 residues. Trimming at V came to 5 bases and at J to 6 bases, leaving 13 bases not matched to a gene. Here the CDR3 reads CASSQQTSTGGDEKLFF. CDR3 DNA: TGTGCCAGCAGCCAACAAACGTCGACAGGGGGGGATGAAAAACTGTTTTTT.

This clone occurred once. The chain is built from TRBV4-1 and TRBJ1-2, with D uncertain. The germline V gene has CDR1 MGHRA and CDR2 YSYEKL. The CDR3 is made up of 13 amino acids. V was cut by 2 bases and J by 2 bases, with 6 bases left in between. CDR3 region: CASSQQTNYGYTF. The CDR3 nucleotides are TGCGCCAGCAGCCAACAGACCAACTATGGCTACACCTTC.

The chain uses TRBV4-1 and TRBJ2-6; TRBD2 aligns across 14 bases. This CDR3 is built from 19 residues. V lost 4 bases to trimming and J lost 0 bases; unmatched junction nucleotides: 5. Germline V gene lookup returns CDR1 MGHRA and CDR2 YSYEKL. In DNA, the CDR3 is TGCGCCAGCAGCCTAGGACTAGCGGGGGGCTTCTCTGGGGCCAACGTCCTGACTTTC. It translates to CASSLGLAGGFSGANVLTF.

The chain recombines TRBV7-8 with TRBJ1-1; 9 nucleotides align to TRBD1. Germline CDR1 is SGHVS and CDR2 is FQNEAQ. Losses at the gene ends were 5 bases for V and 5 bases for J; bases not matched to a gene: 3. CDR3 size: 13 residues. The CDR3 bases are TGTGCCAGCAGCCGCGGACAGGGGACTGAAGCTTTCTTT. It is translated as CASSRGQGTEAFF.

This clone showed up just once. The chain carries TRBV7-9 and TRBJ2-1; 8 bases are shared with TRBD1. Germline values: CDR1 SEHNR, CDR2 FQNEAQ (reference sequence). The trim removed 5 bases at V and 8 bases at J, leaving 5 bases unmatched. CDR3 length equals 13 residues. This CDR3 is CASSPRDRYEQFF. CDR3 nucleotides: TGTGCCAGCAGCCCCCGGGACAGGTATGAGCAGTTCTTC.

The chain uses TRBV19 and TRBJ1-1; 7 bases align to TRBD1. This CDR3 comprises 13 residues. Germline CDR1 and CDR2: LNHDA and SQIVND (reference sequence). The junction had 6 bases not matched to a gene; V was cut back by 6 bases and J by 5 bases. CDR3 bases: TGTGCCAGTAGCCCGGGACAGCGGACTGAAGCTTTCTTT. Translated: CASSPGQRTEAFF.

The chain is built from TRBV28 and TRBJ1-1, with D possibly matching TRBD1 (5 bases). The CDR3 extends over 14 amino acids. Germline CDR1 is MDHEN and CDR2 is SYDVKM. Trimming removed 3 bases at V and 6 bases at J, with 14 bases between. CDR3 loop: CASSFRVGVAEAFF. The CDR3 coding sequence is TGTGCCAGCAGTTTCCGAGTGGGGGTGGCTGAAGCTTTCTTT.

This clone was picked up one time. The rearrangement joins TRBV5-8 to TRBJ1-2; the D is unclear. Per germline, CDR1 SGHTS and CDR2 YDEGEE. The CDR3 contains 15 residues. V lost 0 bases and J lost 5, with 14 bases in between. CDR3 bases: TGTGCCAGCAGCTTGGCCGGGTGGGGAGCATATGGCTACACCTTC. Its translation is CASSLAGWGAYGYTF.

The rearrangement links TRBV2 to TRBJ2-7; no clear D gene. The CDR3 loop spans 12 amino acids. The V gene lost 7 bases and the J gene lost 1 base, with 8 bases spanning the gap. Germline lookup yields CDR1 SNHLY and CDR2 FYNNEI. The CDR3 here is CASKASSYEQYF. The CDR3 DNA follows: TGTGCCAGCAAAGCCTCGTCCTACGAGCAGTACTTC.

V gene TRBV18 combines with J gene TRBJ1-5; TRBD1 matches at 8 bases. Trimming cost V 5 bases and J 7 bases; bases outside gene matches: 10. The CDR3 length is 15 residues. The germline V gene has CDR1 KGHSH and CDR2 LQKENI. The CDR3 loop is CASSYGTGGRQPQHF. The CDR3, as DNA: TGTGCCAGCTCATACGGGACAGGAGGGCGGCAGCCCCAGCATTTT.

The chain combines TRBV5-5 with TRBJ2-1; 8 positions match TRBD1. This CDR3 contains 16 residues. Looked up from germline, CDR1 is SGHKS and CDR2 is YYEKEE (reference sequence). The trim removed 3 bases at V and 0 bases at J, leaving 5 bases unmatched. The CDR3 protein is CASSSRTGSSYNEQFF. The CDR3 nucleotides are TGTGCCAGCAGCTCCCGGACAGGGAGCTCCTACAATGAGCAGTTCTTC.

This clone was seen a few times. This chain links TRBV7-2 with TRBJ1-2; 7 nucleotides agree with TRBD1. The CDR3 is made up of 12 amino acids. The germline V gene encodes CDR1 SGHTA and CDR2 FQGNSA. V trimming: 3 bases; J trimming: 8 bases; junction bases outside the gene matches: 3. CDR3 coding DNA: TGTGCCAGCAGCTTCGGACAGGTCGGCTACACCTTC. As protein: CASSFGQVGYTF.

CDR3 sequence (DNA): TGTGCCACCAGCAGAGACGGGACAGGGCGGGCTTTCTTT. Protein sequence: CATSRDGTGRAFF. V is TRBV15 and J is TRBJ1-1; 9 nucleotides align to TRBD1. The junction had 4 bases not matched to a gene; V was cut back by 0 bases and J by 11 bases. Germline V lookup: CDR1 LNHNV, CDR2 YYDKDF (reference sequence). The CDR3 covers 13 residues.

The V and J genes are TRBV5-1 and TRBJ1-3, with D perhaps TRBD1 (6 bases). The length of the CDR3 is 16 residues. Trimming stripped 0 bases from V and 1 base from J, with 11 bases between. The germline V gene has CDR1 SGHRS and CDR2 YFSETQ. DNA of the CDR3: TGCGCCAGCAGCTTGGCAGGGGCTATTTCTGGAAACACCATATATTTT. Amino acids: CASSLAGAISGNTIYF.

The chain couples TRBV9 to TRBJ1-2; TRBD1 aligns across 7 bases. Germline lookup yields CDR1 SGDLS and CDR2 YYNGEE. CDR3 size: 13 residues. Trimming removed 4 bases from V and 4 bases from J; junction bases left unmatched: 4. Written as DNA, the CDR3 is TGTGCCAGCAGCCGCCAGGGGGGCTATGGCTACACCTTC. It translates to CASSRQGGYGYTF.

The chain links TRBV28 to TRBJ1-1, with unresolved D. Germline V gene lookup returns CDR1 MDHEN and CDR2 SYDVKM. There are 17 residues in the CDR3. V lost 6 bases and J lost 4, with 24 bases in between. Here the CDR3 reads CASSDSPGLWGATEAFF. DNA of the CDR3: TGTGCCAGCAGCGATTCCCCGGGTCTCTGGGGTGCCACTGAAGCTTTCTTT.

The genes are TRBV4-2 and TRBJ1-1; 10 nucleotides align to TRBD1. The CDR3 has 14 residues. Germline trimming cut 2 bases from V and 6 bases from J; bases unmatched to any gene: 3. Germline V gene lookup returns CDR1 LGHNA and CDR2 YNFKEQ. The CDR3 nucleotides are TGTGCCAGCAGCCAACCTGGGACAGGGGCTGAAGCTTTCTTT. Its protein is CASSQPGTGAEAFF.

The chain employs TRBV3-1 (or the pseudogene TRBV3-2) and TRBJ2-1; 15 positions match TRBD2. The CDR3 is 16 residues long. The germline V gene encodes CDR1 LGHDT and CDR2 YNNKEL (reference sequence). V shed 5 bases, J shed 8 bases, and the junction held 7 bases outside the gene matches. The CDR3 DNA is TGTGCCAGCAGCAATGGACTAGCGGGGGGGCGAGATGAGCAGTTCTTC. Protein sequence: CASSNGLAGGRDEQFF.

The J gene is TRBJ1-2, the V gene TRBV3-1 (or the pseudogene TRBV3-2); 9 nucleotides align to TRBD1. The CDR3 is 16 residues long. Trimming took 4 bases from V and 8 from J; bases not matched to a gene: 14. Germline-derived CDR1 and CDR2 are LGHDT and YNNKEL (reference sequence). The CDR3 reads CASSPTSQGAAWGYTF. The CDR3 nucleotides are TGTGCCAGCAGCCCTACCTCACAGGGGGCTGCCTGGGGCTACACCTTC.